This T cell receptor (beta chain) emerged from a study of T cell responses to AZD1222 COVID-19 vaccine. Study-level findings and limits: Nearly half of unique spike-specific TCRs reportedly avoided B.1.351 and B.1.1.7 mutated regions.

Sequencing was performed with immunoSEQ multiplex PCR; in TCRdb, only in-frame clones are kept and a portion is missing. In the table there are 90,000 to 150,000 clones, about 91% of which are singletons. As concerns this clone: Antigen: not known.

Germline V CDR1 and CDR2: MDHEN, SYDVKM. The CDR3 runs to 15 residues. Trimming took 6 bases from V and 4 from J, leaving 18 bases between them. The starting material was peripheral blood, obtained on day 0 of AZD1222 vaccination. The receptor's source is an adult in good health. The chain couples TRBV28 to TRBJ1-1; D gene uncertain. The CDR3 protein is CASSLMGSVTTEAFF. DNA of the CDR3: TGTGCCAGCAGCCTCATGGGCTCGGTTACCACTGAAGCTTTCTTT.